This T cell receptor beta chain was profiled in a study of CD8 T cells in ankylosing spondylitis. The study's findings and limits: Clones tied to disease were said to be significantly enriched in matched ankylosing spondylitis synovial fluid.

Quantitative barcoded 5'-RACE was used to prepare TCR beta libraries. In TCRdb, the 5' RACE reads were re-called with MiXCR into one record per CDR3 protein. Of 50,000 to 70,000 distinct CDR3 sequences listed, 6.2% are singletons. The CDR3 extends over 15 amino acids. In germline, CDR1 is SGHVS, CDR2 FQNEAQ. The V end lost 2 bases, the J end lost 6 bases, and 15 bases lay between the germline ends. There are many counts of this clonotype. The antigen is undetermined. V and J are TRBV7-8 and TRBJ2-3, with D tentatively TRBD2 (6 bases). Sequencing was done on a sample of synovial fluid, either unsorted or a sorted T cell fraction (not recorded which). This sequence originates from a male donor with ankylosing spondylitis. The CDR3 region has the DNA TGTGCCAGCAGCTTATGGGACGTCCGGGGGGATACGCAGTATTTT. It translates to CASSLWDVRGDTQYF.